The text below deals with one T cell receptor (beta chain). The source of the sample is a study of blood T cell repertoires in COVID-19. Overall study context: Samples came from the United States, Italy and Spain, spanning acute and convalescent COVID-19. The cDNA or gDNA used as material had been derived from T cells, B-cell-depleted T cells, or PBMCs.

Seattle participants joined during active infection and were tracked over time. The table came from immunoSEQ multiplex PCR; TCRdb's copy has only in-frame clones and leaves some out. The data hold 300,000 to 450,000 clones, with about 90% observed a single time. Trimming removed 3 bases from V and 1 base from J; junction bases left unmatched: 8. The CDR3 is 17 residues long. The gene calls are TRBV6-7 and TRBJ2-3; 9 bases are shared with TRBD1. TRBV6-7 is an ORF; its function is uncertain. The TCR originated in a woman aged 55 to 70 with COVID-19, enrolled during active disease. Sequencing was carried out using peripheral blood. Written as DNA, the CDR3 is TGTGCCAGCAGTTATGAAGGGACAGGGAGAGGCACAGATACGCAGTATTTT. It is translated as CASSYEGTGRGTDTQYF.